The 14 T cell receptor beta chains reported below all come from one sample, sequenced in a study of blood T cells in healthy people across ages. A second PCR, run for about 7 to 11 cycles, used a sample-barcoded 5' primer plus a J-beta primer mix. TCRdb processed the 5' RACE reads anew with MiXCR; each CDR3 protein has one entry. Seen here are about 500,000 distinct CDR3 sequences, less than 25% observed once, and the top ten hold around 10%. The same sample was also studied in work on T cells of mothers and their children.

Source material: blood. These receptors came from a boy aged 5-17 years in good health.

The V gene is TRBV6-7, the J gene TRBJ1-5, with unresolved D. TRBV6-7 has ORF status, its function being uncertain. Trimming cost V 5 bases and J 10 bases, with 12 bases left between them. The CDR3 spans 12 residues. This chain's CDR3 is CASSGVRLPQHF. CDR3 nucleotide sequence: TGTGCCAGCAGTGGAGTCCGTCTTCCCCAGCATTTT.

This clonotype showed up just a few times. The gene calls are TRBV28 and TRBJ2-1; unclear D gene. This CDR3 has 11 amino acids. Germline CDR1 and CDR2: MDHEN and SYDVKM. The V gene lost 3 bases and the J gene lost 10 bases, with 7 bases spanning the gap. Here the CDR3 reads CASSFVGEQFF. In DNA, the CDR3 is TGTGCCAGCAGTTTTGTGGGCGAGCAGTTCTTC.

The CDR3 sequence: CASSTGTDYEQYF. CDR3 in DNA: TGTGCCAGCAGCACCGGGACAGACTACGAGCAGTACTTC. The chain recombines TRBV7-2 with TRBJ2-5; 7 positions agree with TRBD1. With the DNA end fitting TRBJ2-7 better, the J assignment may be wrong. The CDR3 loop spans 13 amino acids. The V gene's germline CDR1 is SGHTA and CDR2 FQGNSA.

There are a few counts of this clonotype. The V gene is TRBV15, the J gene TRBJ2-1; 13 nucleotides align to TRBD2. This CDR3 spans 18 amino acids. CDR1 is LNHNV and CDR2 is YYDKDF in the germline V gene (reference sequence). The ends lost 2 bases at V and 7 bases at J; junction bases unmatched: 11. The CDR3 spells CATSRTDQGLAGFNEQFF. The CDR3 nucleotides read TGTGCCACCAGCAGAACAGATCAGGGACTAGCGGGATTTAATGAGCAGTTCTTC.

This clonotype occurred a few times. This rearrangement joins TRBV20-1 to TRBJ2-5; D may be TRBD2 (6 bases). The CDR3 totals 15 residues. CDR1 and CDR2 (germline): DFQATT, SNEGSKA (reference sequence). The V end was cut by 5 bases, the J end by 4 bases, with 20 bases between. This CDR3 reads CSAGQKREVGETQYF. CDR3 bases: TGCAGTGCTGGTCAGAAGAGGGAGGTAGGAGAGACCCAGTACTTC.

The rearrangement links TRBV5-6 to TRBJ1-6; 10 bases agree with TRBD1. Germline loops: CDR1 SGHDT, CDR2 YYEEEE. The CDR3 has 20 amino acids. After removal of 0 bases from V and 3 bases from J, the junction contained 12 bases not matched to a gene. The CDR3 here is CASSLDRIVGQGNYNSPLHF. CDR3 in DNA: TGTGCCAGCAGCTTGGACCGCATCGTGGGACAGGGGAACTATAATTCACCCCTCCACTTT.

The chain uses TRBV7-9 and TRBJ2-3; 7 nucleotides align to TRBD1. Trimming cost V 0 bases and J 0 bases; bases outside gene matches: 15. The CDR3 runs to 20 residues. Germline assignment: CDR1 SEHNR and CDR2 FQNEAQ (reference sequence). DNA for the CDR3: TGTGCCAGCAGCTTAGCCCGGGACAGTAATTTTTTTTCTAGCACAGATACGCAGTATTTT. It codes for CASSLARDSNFFSSTDTQYF.

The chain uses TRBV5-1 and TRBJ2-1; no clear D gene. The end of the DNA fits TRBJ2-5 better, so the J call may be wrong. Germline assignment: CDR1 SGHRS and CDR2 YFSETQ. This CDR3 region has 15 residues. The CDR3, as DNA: TGCGCCAGCAGCTTGGAGGGCTATTTTAAAGAGACCCAGTACTTC. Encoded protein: CASSLEGYFKETQYF.

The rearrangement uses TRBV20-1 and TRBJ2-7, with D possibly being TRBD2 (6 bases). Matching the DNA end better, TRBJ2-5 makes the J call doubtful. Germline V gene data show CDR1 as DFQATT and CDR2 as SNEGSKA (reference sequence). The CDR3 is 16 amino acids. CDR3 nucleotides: TGCAGTGCTAGAGATTTTGGTGCTAGCGTGCAAGAGACCCAGTACTTC. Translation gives CSARDFGASVQETQYF.

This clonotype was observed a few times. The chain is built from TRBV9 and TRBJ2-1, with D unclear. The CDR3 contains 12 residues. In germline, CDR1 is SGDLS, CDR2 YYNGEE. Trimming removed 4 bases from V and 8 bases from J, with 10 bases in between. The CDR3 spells CASSSDQDEQFF. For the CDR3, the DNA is TGTGCCAGCAGCTCGGACCAAGATGAGCAGTTCTTC.

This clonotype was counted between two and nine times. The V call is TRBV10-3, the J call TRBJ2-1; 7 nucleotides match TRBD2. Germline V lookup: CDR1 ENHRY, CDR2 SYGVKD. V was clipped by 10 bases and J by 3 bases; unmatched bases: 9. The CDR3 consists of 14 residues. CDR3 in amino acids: CATGSGVGYNEQFF. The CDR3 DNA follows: TGTGCCACCGGAAGCGGGGTCGGCTACAATGAGCAGTTCTTC.

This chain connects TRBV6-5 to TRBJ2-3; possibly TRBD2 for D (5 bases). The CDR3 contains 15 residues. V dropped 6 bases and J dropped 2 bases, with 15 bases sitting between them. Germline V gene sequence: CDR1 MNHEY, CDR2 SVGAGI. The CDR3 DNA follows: TGTGCCAGCAGGGATGAGGGCATTTTCACAGATACGCAGTATTTT. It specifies CASRDEGIFTDTQYF.

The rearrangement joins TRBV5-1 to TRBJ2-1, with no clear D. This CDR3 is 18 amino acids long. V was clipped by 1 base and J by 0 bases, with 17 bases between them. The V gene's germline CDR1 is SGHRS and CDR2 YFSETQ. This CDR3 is CASSLSGVRAASYNEQFF. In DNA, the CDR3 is TGCGCCAGCAGCTTGAGTGGGGTGCGCGCAGCCTCCTACAATGAGCAGTTCTTC.

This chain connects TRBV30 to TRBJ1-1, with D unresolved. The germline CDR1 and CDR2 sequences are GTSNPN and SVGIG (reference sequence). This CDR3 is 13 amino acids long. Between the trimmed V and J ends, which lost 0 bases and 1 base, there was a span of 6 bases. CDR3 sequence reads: CAWSVAENTEAFF. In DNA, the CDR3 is TGTGCCTGGAGTGTAGCTGAGAACACTGAAGCTTTCTTT.